The entry below gives a single T cell receptor beta chain sequence along with its context. Its antigen is unidentified. Via MiXCR, TCRdb re-called the 5' RACE reads, giving one row per CDR3 protein. The repertoire includes around 99,000 distinct CDR3 sequences, roughly 15% of them detected once, and just over 5% sits in the top ten. This specimen belongs to a study of early T cells in non-severe SARS-CoV-2 infection. Points from the study as a whole: Comparison of clonotypes with VDJdb favored anti-spike CD8 responses while missing private and CD4 specificities.

Germline V gene sequence: CDR1 KGHSH, CDR2 LQKENI. There are 15 residues in the CDR3. V gave up 0 bases and J gave up 2 bases, with 10 bases separating them. The chain recombines TRBV18 with TRBJ1-1, with a tentative D call TRBD1 (5 bases). The sequenced sample was whole blood, obtained at baseline. The source is an adult who was a healthcare worker with PCR-confirmed SARS-CoV-2 infection or an uninfected control (not recorded which). The DNA of the CDR3 is TGTGCCAGCTCACCACCGGGACGGGGAAACACTGAAGCTTTCTTT. This translates into CASSPPGRGNTEAFF. Drawing the rest from reference TRBV18 and TRBJ1-1, the complete variable domain is NAGVMQNPRHLVRRRGQEARLRCSPMKGHSHVYWYRQLPEEGLKFMVYLQKENIIDESGMPKERFSAEFPKEGPSILRIQQVVRGDSAAYFCASSPPGRGNTEAFFGQGTRLTVV.